The next 12 T cell receptor beta chains were all read from a single sample in a study of cytomegalovirus exposure and HLA in healthy donors. Use of 60 Vbeta and 13 Jbeta primers characterized the PCR. Sequencing was performed with immunoSEQ multiplex PCR; in TCRdb, only in-frame clones are kept and a portion is missing. The sample shows 200,000 to 250,000 clones, around 89% of them seen only once. Sequences were obtained from PBMCs. These receptors were taken from a woman between 18 and 29 years old in good health and CMV-seronegative.

The chain is built from TRBV2 and TRBJ2-7; TRBD1 might be the D (5 bases). V dropped 1 base and J dropped 3 bases, with 10 bases sitting between them. CDR1 and CDR2 from the germline V gene are SNHLY and FYNNEI. There are 14 residues in the CDR3. In nucleotides, the CDR3 is TGTGCCAGCAGTGAAGATCCCAGGGACTACGAGCAGTACTTC. Its protein is CASSEDPRDYEQYF.

The genes are TRBV5-1 and TRBJ1-1, with D possibly being TRBD1 (5 bases). The V end was cut by 5 bases, the J end by 2 bases, with 10 bases between. The CDR3 runs 13 residues. Germline-derived CDR1 and CDR2 are SGHRS and YFSETQ. DNA for the CDR3: TGCGCCAGCAGGTACCAGGGAAACACTGAAGCTTTCTTT. Translated, it gives CASRYQGNTEAFF.

The V call is TRBV2, the J call TRBJ2-3; no definite D call. Germline assignment: CDR1 SNHLY and CDR2 FYNNEI. The CDR3 sequence is 15 residues long. Deletions cut 6 bases from V and 1 base from J, with 14 bases between. This CDR3 is CASSREPSRTDTQYF. The CDR3, as DNA: TGTGCCAGCAGCCGAGAGCCAAGCCGCACAGATACGCAGTATTTT.

Of note for this clone: Other nucleotide sequences from this sample produce the same CDR3. The CDR3 bases are TGTGCCAGCAGTTACGGAGGGACTGAAGCTTTCTTT. The encoded protein is CASSYGGTEAFF. The J gene is TRBJ1-1, the V gene TRBV6-5; D is undetermined. With 2 bases removed from V and 5 bases from J, the gap between germline ends came to 6 bases. The CDR3 runs 12 residues. The V gene's germline CDR1 is MNHEY and CDR2 SVGAGI.

The rearrangement links TRBV28 to TRBJ1-5; 8 bases agree with TRBD1. The CDR3 has 16 residues. The V and J ends lost 7 bases and 9 bases, in that order; junction bases with no gene match: 17. The germline CDR1 and CDR2 sequences are MDHEN and SYDVKM. The CDR3 bases are TGTGCCAGCAACAAAAGTCCAGGGGGCCCCCAGTGGCCCCAGCATTTT. It is translated as CASNKSPGGPQWPQHF.

The chain has TRBV7-2 and TRBJ2-3; 14 nucleotides align to TRBD2. The CDR3 consists of 17 residues. J was trimmed by 5 bases and V by 5 bases; bases with no gene match: 9. From germline, CDR1 is SGHTA and CDR2 FQGNSA. CDR3: CASSASGTSGGQDTQYF. The CDR3 DNA reads as TGTGCCAGCAGCGCATCCGGGACTAGCGGGGGCCAAGATACGCAGTATTTT.

This chain uses TRBV6-5 with TRBJ1-3, with 8 bases lining up with TRBD1. The CDR3 is 15 amino acids. Germline assignment: CDR1 MNHEY and CDR2 SVGAGI. The J segment lost 4 bases and the V segment lost 4 bases, leaving 6 bases of the junction unmatched. CDR3 nucleotide sequence: TGTGCCAGCAGTTCACAGGGGGAAGGAGGAAACACCATATATTTT. It encodes CASSSQGEGGNTIYF.

The chain couples TRBV2 to TRBJ1-4; tentative D call: TRBD1 (5 bases). The CDR3 is 14 residues long. The V gene's germline CDR1 is SNHLY and CDR2 FYNNEI. V lost 7 bases and J lost 7, with 16 bases in between. CDR3 loop: CASKVGTGVEKLFF. The CDR3 DNA reads as TGTGCCAGCAAGGTGGGGACGGGGGTTGAAAAACTGTTTTTT.

This CDR3 is CASTMSGSPSYEQYF. The CDR3 DNA reads TGCGCCAGCACCATGAGCGGGAGCCCCTCCTACGAGCAGTACTTC. The chain employs TRBV5-1 and TRBJ2-7, with 8 bases lining up with TRBD2. The CDR3 sequence is 15 residues long. CDR1 and CDR2 (germline): SGHRS, YFSETQ. V trimming: 6 bases; J trimming: 0 bases; junction bases outside the gene matches: 8.

The rearrangement uses TRBV19 and TRBJ2-3, with 7 bases matching TRBD2. The CDR3 spans 17 residues. The J segment lost 7 bases and the V segment lost 4 bases, leaving 17 bases of the junction unmatched. In germline, CDR1 is LNHDA, CDR2 SQIVND (reference sequence). The CDR3 loop is CASSTRLGRGFGYTQYF. The CDR3 coding sequence is TGTGCCAGTAGTACCCGGTTGGGGCGGGGGTTCGGTTATACGCAGTATTTT.

DNA of the CDR3: TGCAGTGCTGGACAGGGTTATGGCTACACCTTC. It is translated as CSAGQGYGYTF. The rearrangement joins TRBV20-1 to TRBJ1-2; TRBD1 matches 8 bases. The CDR3 sequence is 11 residues long. J gave up 5 bases and V 5 bases, and 1 base lay outside the gene matches. In germline, CDR1 is DFQATT, CDR2 SNEGSKA (reference sequence).

The rearrangement links TRBV4-2 to TRBJ2-4; 8 bases align to TRBD1. The CDR3 spans 21 residues. Per the germline V gene, CDR1 is LGHNA and CDR2 is YNFKEQ. With V trimmed by 0 bases and J by 1 base, 17 bases remained unmatched. The CDR3 nucleotides read TGTGCCAGCAGCCAAGATTGGGAAGGCAGGGGGCGCAGGTTGGCCAAAAACATTCAGTACTTC. The encoded protein is CASSQDWEGRGRRLAKNIQYF.